The rows below give T cell receptor beta chains drawn from one sample of a study of tumor-infiltrating lymphocytes in primary liver carcinoma. TCRdb reprocessed the multiplex PCR reads via MiXCR and lists one record per CDR3 protein. The repertoire holds 90,000 to 140,000 distinct CDR3 sequences, with about four fifths as singletons. The sequenced sample consisted of liver tumor tissue from sampling region 3. Every receptor here comes from a man aged 40-55 years with primary liver carcinoma and hepatitis B virus infection. Both conserved end residues are part of each CDR3. A D gene is named only where the DNA matches it firmly. Some rows have no size entry. The others give once, few or many, or a class for an expanded clone.

clone_size: .; d_call: TRBD1; j_call: TRBJ1-5; v_call: TRBV12-3/TRBV12-4; cdr3_nt: TGTGCCAGCACTTTAGGGGGCCAGTATAGTAATCAGCCCCAGCATTTT; cdr3_aa: CASTLGGQYSNQPQHF
clone_size: few; d_call: TRBD1; j_call: TRBJ1-4; v_call: TRBV19; cdr3_nt: TGTGCCAGTAGCCCCGGGACAGGCCAGGGGTATGAAAAACTGTTTTTT; cdr3_aa: CASSPGTGQGYEKLFF
clone_size: .; d_call: .; j_call: TRBJ2-3; v_call: TRBV5-5; cdr3_nt: TGTGCCAGCAACTTCAGGGTTGACACAGATATGCAGTATTTT; cdr3_aa: CASNFRVDTDMQYF
clone_size: .; d_call: .; j_call: TRBJ2-2; v_call: TRBV12-3/TRBV12-4; cdr3_nt: TGTGCCAGCAGTTTATCATTCACCGGGGAACTGTTTTTT; cdr3_aa: CASSLSFTGELFF
clone_size: .; d_call: TRBD1; j_call: TRBJ2-1; v_call: TRBV6-1; cdr3_nt: TGTACCAGCAGTAAGACTAAGGACAGGGGTGGGCTCTTC; cdr3_aa: CTSSKTKDRGGLF
clone_size: .; d_call: TRBD2; j_call: TRBJ2-3; v_call: TRBV29-1; cdr3_nt: TGCAGCGTGGGGGCCAGCGGGAGACCCGATATGCAGTATTTT; cdr3_aa: CSVGASGRPDMQYF
clone_size: .; d_call: TRBD2; j_call: TRBJ2-1; v_call: TRBV6-1; cdr3_nt: TGTGCCAACAGTATCGGGACTAGCGGCCAATGGGAGCAGTGCTTC; cdr3_aa: CANSIGTSGQWEQCF
clone_size: medium-sized; d_call: .; j_call: TRBJ2-2; v_call: TRBV29-1; cdr3_nt: TGCAGCGTTATGGGTAACACCGGGGAGCTGTTTTTT; cdr3_aa: CSVMGNTGELFF
clone_size: .; d_call: TRBD2; j_call: TRBJ2-1; v_call: TRBV6-2/TRBV6-3; cdr3_nt: TGTGCCAGCAGAACCGGGACTAGCGGCTACAATGACCAGTTCTTC; cdr3_aa: CASRTGTSGYNDQFF
clone_size: .; d_call: .; j_call: TRBJ2-5; v_call: TRBV5-6; cdr3_nt: TGTGTTAGCAGCTTGATCGAAGGGCAGACCCAGTACTTC; cdr3_aa: CVSSLIEGQTQYF
clone_size: .; d_call: .; j_call: TRBJ1-3; v_call: TRBV29-1; cdr3_nt: TGCAGCGTTGAATCTGGTAACACCATATATTTT; cdr3_aa: CSVESGNTIYF
clone_size: .; d_call: .; j_call: TRBJ1-1; v_call: TRBV11-2; cdr3_nt: TGTGCCAGCAGCTTAGATCGAGGCCCACCTGATGAAGCTTTCTTT; cdr3_aa: CASSLDRGPPDEAFF
clone_size: .; d_call: TRBD2; j_call: TRBJ2-7; v_call: TRBV6-5; cdr3_nt: TGTGGCAGCTGTTCTTCAGCGGGAGGGGGCGAGCAGTACTTC; cdr3_aa: CGSCSSAGGGEQYF
clone_size: .; d_call: .; j_call: TRBJ1-1; v_call: TRBV11-2; cdr3_nt: TGTGTCAGCAGCTTATGCCTGGACACTGAAGCTTTCTTT; cdr3_aa: CVSSLCLDTEAFF
clone_size: .; d_call: .; j_call: TRBJ2-3; v_call: TRBV6-5; cdr3_nt: TGTGCCAGCAACCTAGGACTACCGGGAACAGATACGCAGTACTTT; cdr3_aa: CASNLGLPGTDTQYF
clone_size: .; d_call: .; j_call: TRBJ1-6; v_call: TRBV6-6; cdr3_nt: TGTGTCAGCAGTTCATCAGGGATTTCACCCCTCCACTTT; cdr3_aa: CVSSSSGISPLHF
clone_size: .; d_call: .; j_call: TRBJ2-2; v_call: TRBV29-1; cdr3_nt: TGCAGCGTTGGTTTAGGGTGGGAGATGGCCGGGGAGCTGTTTTTT; cdr3_aa: CSVGLGWEMAGELFF
clone_size: .; d_call: .; j_call: TRBJ2-7; v_call: TRBV10-1; cdr3_nt: TGCGCCAGCAATCCCGGGGGAATGATCTACGAGCATTACTTC; cdr3_aa: CASNPGGMIYEHYF
clone_size: .; d_call: TRBD1; j_call: TRBJ1-6; v_call: TRBV6-5; cdr3_nt: TGTGCCACTAGGAGAGACACAGGGGGCAGTTCACCCCTCCACTTT; cdr3_aa: CATRRDTGGSSPLHF
clone_size: .; d_call: TRBD1; j_call: TRBJ1-2; v_call: TRBV6-5; cdr3_nt: TGTGCCAGCTGTGCCGGGACAGGCTACACATTC; cdr3_aa: CASCAGTGYTF
clone_size: .; d_call: .; j_call: TRBJ2-2; v_call: TRBV10-3; cdr3_nt: TGTGCCATCAAAAGACTCGCAGTAAACACCGGGGAGCTGGTATTT; cdr3_aa: CAIKRLAVNTGELVF
clone_size: .; d_call: TRBD1; j_call: TRBJ2-2; v_call: TRBV12-3/TRBV12-4; cdr3_nt: TGTGCCAGCAGACCGACAGGGTCAGGGGAGCTGTTATTT; cdr3_aa: CASRPTGSGELLF
clone_size: .; d_call: .; j_call: TRBJ2-6; v_call: TRBV5-1; cdr3_nt: TGCGCCAGCAGCTTGGGGGCCGGTATAACCTCTTGGACCAACGTCCTGACTTTC; cdr3_aa: CASSLGAGITSWTNVLTF
clone_size: .; d_call: .; j_call: TRBJ2-3; v_call: TRBV11-2; cdr3_nt: TGTGCCAGTAGTTTATGGACTACGGAGGATACGCAGTATTTT; cdr3_aa: CASSLWTTEDTQYF
clone_size: .; d_call: .; j_call: TRBJ2-2; v_call: TRBV29-1; cdr3_nt: TGCAGCGTCGCCCGAGACAGGCTCGGTTCCGGGGAGCTGTTTTTT; cdr3_aa: CSVARDRLGSGELFF
clone_size: .; d_call: TRBD1; j_call: TRBJ1-3; v_call: TRBV12-3/TRBV12-4; cdr3_nt: TGTGCTAGCAGTGGACAGGGGCTCTCTGGAAACACCATATATTTT; cdr3_aa: CASSGQGLSGNTIYF
clone_size: .; d_call: .; j_call: TRBJ2-2; v_call: TRBV19; cdr3_nt: TGTGCCAGTAATACAAGGGTCACCGGGGAGCTCTTTTTT; cdr3_aa: CASNTRVTGELFF
clone_size: many; d_call: .; j_call: TRBJ2-3; v_call: TRBV29-1; cdr3_nt: TGCAGCGTTGTCCTGGCAGATACGCAGTATTTT; cdr3_aa: CSVVLADTQYF
clone_size: .; d_call: .; j_call: TRBJ2-1; v_call: TRBV11-2; cdr3_nt: TGTGTCAGCAGCCCGCTTCGGCGGAGCTCCTACAATGGGCAGTTCTTT; cdr3_aa: CVSSPLRRSSYNGQFF
clone_size: .; d_call: TRBD2; j_call: TRBJ2-5; v_call: TRBV11-1; cdr3_nt: TGTGCCAGCACCCTCGTGCGACTAGCGGGAGAGACCCAGTACTTC; cdr3_aa: CASTLVRLAGETQYF
clone_size: .; d_call: .; j_call: TRBJ1-3; v_call: TRBV4-1; cdr3_nt: TGCACCAGGAACCAAACCCCTACCGGAAACACCATATATTTT; cdr3_aa: CTRNQTPTGNTIYF
clone_size: .; d_call: .; j_call: TRBJ2-7; v_call: TRBV29-1; cdr3_nt: TGCAGCGTTGAAGGAAGAGCACAGGGCTCTCTCCTCGTGCAGTACTTC; cdr3_aa: CSVEGRAQGSLLVQYF
clone_size: once; d_call: TRBD1; j_call: TRBJ2-7; v_call: TRBV11-2; cdr3_nt: TGTGCCAGCAGCTTACGATGTACAGGGGATTACGAGCAGTACTTC; cdr3_aa: CASSLRCTGDYEQYF
clone_size: once; d_call: .; j_call: TRBJ2-7; v_call: TRBV6-2/TRBV6-3; cdr3_nt: TGTGCCAGCAACGACGCCATGGGAAGGTACGAGCAATACTTC; cdr3_aa: CASNDAMGRYEQYF